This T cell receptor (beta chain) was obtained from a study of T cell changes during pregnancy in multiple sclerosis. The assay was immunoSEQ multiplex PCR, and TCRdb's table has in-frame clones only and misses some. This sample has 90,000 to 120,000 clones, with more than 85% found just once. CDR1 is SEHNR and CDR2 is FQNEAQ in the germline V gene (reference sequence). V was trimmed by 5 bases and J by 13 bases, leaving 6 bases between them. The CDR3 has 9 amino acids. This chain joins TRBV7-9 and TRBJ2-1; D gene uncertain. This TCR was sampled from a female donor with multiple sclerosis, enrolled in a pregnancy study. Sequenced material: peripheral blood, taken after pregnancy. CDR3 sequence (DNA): TGTGCCAGCAGCAATCCACAGTTCTTC. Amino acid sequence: CASSNPQFF.